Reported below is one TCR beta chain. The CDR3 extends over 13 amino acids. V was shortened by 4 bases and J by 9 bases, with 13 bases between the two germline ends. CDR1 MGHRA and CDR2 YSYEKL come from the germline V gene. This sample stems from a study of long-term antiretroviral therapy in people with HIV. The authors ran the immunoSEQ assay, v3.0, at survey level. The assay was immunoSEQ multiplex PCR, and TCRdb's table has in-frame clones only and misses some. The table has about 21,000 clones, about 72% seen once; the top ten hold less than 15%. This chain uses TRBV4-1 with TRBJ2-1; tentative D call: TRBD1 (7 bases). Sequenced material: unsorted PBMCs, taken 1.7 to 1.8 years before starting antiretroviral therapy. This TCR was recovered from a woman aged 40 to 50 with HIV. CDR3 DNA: TGCGCCAGCAGCCCGCAGGGGGGCTCTGAGCAGTTCTTC. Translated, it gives CASSPQGGSEQFF.